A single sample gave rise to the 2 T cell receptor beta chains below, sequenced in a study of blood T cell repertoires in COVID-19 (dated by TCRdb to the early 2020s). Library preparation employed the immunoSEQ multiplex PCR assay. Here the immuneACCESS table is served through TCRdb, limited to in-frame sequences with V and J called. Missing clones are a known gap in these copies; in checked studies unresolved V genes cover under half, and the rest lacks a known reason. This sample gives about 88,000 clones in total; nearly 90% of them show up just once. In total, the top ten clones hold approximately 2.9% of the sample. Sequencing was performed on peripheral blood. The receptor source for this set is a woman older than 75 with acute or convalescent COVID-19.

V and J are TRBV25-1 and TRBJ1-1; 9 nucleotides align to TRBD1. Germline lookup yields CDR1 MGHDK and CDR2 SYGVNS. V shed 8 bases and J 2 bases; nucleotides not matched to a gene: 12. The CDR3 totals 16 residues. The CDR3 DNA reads TGTGCCAGCTCAGAAGGGACAGGGAGACCAAACACTGAAGCTTTCTTT. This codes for CASSEGTGRPNTEAFF.

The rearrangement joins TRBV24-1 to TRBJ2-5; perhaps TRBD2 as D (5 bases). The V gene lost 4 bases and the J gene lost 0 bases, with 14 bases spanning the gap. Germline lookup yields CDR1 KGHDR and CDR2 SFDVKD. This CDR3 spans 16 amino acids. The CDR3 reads CATSDGIQTHQETQYF. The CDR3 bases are TGTGCCACCAGTGACGGGATCCAAACTCACCAAGAGACCCAGTACTTC.